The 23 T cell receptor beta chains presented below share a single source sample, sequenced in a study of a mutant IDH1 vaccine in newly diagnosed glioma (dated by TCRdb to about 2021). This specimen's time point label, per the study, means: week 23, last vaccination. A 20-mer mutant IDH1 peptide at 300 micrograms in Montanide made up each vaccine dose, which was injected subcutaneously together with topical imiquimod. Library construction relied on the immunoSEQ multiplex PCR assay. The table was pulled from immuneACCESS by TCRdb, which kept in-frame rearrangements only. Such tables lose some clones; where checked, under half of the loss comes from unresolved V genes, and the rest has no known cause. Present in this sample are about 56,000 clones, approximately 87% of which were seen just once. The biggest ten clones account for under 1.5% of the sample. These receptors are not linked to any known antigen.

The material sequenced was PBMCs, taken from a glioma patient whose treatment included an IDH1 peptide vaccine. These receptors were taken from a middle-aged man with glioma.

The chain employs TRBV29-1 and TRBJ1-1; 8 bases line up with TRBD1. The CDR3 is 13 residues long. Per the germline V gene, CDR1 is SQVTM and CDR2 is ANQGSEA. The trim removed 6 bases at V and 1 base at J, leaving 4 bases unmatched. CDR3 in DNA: TGCAGCGTCGCTGGACAGGGGAACACTGAAGCTTTCTTT. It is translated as CSVAGQGNTEAFF. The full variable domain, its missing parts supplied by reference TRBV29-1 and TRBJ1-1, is SAVISQKPSRDICQRGTSLTIQCQVDSQVTMMFWYRQQPGQSLTLIATANQGSEATYESGFVIDKFPISRPNLTFSTLTVSNMSPEDSSIYLCSVAGQGNTEAFFGQGTRLTVV.

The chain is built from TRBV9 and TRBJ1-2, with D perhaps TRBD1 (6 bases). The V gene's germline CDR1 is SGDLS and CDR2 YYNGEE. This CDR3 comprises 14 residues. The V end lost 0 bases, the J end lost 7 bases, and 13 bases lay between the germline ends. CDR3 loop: CASSVGQGRGGYTF. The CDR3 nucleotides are TGTGCCAGCAGCGTAGGGCAGGGGCGGGGTGGCTACACCTTC.

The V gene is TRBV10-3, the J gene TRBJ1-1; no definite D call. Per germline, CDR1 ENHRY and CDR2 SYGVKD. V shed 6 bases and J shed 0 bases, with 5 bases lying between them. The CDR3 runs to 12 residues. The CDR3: CAISGMNTEAFF. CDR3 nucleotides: TGTGCCATCAGCGGTATGAACACTGAAGCTTTCTTT.

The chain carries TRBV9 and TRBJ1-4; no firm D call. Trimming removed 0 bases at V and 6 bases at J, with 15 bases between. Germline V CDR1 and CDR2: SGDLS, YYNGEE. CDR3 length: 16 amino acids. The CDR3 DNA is TGTGCCAGCAGCGTAGCCGGACCCGACCGGGATGAAAAACTGTTTTTT. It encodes CASSVAGPDRDEKLFF.

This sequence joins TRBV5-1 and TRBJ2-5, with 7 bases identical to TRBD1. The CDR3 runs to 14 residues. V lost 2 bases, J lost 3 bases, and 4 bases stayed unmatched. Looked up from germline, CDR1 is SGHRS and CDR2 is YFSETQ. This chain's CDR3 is CASSFMDRKETQYF. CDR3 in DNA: TGCGCCAGCAGCTTCATGGACAGGAAAGAGACCCAGTACTTC.

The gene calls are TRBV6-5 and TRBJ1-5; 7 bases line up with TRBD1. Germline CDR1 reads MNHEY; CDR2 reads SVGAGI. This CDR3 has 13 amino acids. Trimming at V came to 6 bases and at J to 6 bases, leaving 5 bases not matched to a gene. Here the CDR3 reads CASSPQGGQPQHF. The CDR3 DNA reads TGTGCCAGCAGCCCTCAGGGGGGTCAGCCCCAGCATTTT.

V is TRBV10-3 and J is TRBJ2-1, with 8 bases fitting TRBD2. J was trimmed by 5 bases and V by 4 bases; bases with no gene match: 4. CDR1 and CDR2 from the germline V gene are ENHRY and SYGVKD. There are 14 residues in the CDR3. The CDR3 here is CAISAGGMDNEQFF. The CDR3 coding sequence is TGTGCCATCAGTGCGGGGGGGATGGACAATGAGCAGTTCTTC.

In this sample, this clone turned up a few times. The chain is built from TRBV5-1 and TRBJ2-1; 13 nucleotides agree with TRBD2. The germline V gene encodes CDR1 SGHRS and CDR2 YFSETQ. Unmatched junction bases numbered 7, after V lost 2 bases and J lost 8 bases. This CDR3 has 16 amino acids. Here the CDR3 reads CASSLDGLAGAYEQFF. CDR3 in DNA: TGCGCCAGCAGCTTAGATGGACTAGCGGGAGCCTATGAGCAGTTCTTC.

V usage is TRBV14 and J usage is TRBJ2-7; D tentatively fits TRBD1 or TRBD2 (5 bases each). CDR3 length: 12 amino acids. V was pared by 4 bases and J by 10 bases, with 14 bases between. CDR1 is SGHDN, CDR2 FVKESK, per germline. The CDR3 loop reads CASSRFLGDQYF. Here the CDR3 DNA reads TGTGCCAGCAGCCGGTTTTTAGGGGACCAGTACTTC. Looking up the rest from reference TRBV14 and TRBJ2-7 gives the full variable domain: EAGVTQFPSHSVIEKGQTVTLRCDPISGHDNLYWYRRVMGKEIKFLLHFVKESKQDESGMPNNRFLAERTGGTYSTLKVQPAELEDSGVYFCASSRFLGDQYFGPGTRLTVT.

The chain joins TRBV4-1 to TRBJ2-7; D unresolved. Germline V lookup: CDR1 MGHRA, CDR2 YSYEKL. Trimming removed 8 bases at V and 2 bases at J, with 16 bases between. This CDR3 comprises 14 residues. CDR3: CASSPPASTYEQYF. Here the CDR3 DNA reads TGCGCCAGCTCTCCCCCAGCCTCGACCTACGAGCAGTACTTC.

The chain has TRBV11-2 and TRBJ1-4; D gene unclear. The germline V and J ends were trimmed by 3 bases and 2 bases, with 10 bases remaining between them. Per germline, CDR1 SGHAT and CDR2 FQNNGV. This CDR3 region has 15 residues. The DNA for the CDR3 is TGTGCCAGCAGCTTTTCGTATAGCACTAATGAAAAACTGTTTTTT. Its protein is CASSFSYSTNEKLFF.

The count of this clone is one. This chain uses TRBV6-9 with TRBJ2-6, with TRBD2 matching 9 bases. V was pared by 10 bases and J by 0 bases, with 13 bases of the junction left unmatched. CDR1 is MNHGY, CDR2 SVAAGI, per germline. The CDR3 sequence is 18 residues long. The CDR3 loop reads CATLRGFSGSSGANVLTF. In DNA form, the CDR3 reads TGTGCCACCCTTAGGGGCTTTAGCGGGAGCTCTGGGGCCAACGTCCTGACTTTC.

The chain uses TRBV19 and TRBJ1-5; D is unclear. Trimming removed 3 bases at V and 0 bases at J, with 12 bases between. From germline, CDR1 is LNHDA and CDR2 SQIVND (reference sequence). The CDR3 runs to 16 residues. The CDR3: CASSILPALSNQPQHF. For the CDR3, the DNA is TGTGCCAGTAGTATTTTACCTGCGCTTAGCAATCAGCCCCAGCATTTT.

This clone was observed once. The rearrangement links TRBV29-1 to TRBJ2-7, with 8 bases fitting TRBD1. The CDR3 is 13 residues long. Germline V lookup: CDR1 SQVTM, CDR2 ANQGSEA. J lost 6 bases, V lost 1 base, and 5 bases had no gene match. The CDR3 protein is CSVEGTGGREQYF. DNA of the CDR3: TGCAGCGTTGAAGGTACAGGGGGTCGCGAGCAGTACTTC.

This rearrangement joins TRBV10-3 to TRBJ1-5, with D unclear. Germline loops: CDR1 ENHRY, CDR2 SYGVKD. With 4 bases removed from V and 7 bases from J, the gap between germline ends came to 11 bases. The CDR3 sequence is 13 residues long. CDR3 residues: CAISVEERQPQHF. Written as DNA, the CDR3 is TGTGCCATCAGTGTAGAGGAGCGCCAGCCCCAGCATTTT.

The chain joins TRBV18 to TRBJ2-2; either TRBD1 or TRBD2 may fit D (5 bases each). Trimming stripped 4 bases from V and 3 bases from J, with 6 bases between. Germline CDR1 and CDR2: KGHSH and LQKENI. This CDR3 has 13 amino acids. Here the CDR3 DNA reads TGTGCCAGCTCACAGGGACACACCGGGGAGCTGTTTTTT. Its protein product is CASSQGHTGELFF.

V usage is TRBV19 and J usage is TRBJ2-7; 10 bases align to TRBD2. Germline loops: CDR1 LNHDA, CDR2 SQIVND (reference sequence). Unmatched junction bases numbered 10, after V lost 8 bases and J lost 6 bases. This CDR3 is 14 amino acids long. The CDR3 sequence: CASRRSGRAVEQYF. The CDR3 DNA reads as TGTGCCAGTCGACGAAGCGGGAGGGCGGTCGAGCAGTACTTC.

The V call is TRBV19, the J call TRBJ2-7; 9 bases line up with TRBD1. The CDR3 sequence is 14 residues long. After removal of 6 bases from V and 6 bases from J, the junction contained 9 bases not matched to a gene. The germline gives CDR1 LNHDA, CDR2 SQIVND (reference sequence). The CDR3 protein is CASSRQGVKGEQYF. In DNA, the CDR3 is TGTGCCAGTAGCCGACAGGGGGTTAAAGGCGAGCAGTACTTC.

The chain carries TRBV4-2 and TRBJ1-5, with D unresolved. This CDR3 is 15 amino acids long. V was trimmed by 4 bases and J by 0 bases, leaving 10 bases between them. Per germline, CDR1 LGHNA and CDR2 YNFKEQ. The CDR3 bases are TGTGCCAGCAGCCCCGCCTCGGCTAGCAATCAGCCCCAGCATTTT. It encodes CASSPASASNQPQHF.

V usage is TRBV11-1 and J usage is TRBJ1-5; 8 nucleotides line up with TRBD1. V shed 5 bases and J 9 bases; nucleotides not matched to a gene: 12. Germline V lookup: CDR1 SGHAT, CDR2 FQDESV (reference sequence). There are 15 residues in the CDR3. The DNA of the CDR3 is TGTGCCAGCAGCCCACTTGGACAGGGATTTTGGCCCCAGCATTTT. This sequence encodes CASSPLGQGFWPQHF.

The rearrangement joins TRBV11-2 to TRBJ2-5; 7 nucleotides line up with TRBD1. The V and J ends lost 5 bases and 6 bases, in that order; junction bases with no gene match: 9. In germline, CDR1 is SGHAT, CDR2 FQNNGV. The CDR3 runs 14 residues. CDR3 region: CASSDSDRVKTQYF. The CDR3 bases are TGTGCCAGCAGCGACAGCGACAGGGTAAAGACCCAGTACTTC.

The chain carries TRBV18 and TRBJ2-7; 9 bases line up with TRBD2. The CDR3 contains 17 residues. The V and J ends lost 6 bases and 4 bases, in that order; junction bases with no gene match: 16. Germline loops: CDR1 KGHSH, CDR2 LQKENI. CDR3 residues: CASSQPSSGERRYEQYF. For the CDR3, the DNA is TGTGCCAGCTCTCAGCCCTCTAGCGGGGAGAGGAGATACGAGCAGTACTTC. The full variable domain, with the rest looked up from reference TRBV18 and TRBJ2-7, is NAGVMQNPRHLVRRRGQEARLRCSPMKGHSHVYWYRQLPEEGLKFMVYLQKENIIDESGMPKERFSAEFPKEGPSILRIQQVVRGDSAAYFCASSQPSSGERRYEQYFGPGTRLTVT.

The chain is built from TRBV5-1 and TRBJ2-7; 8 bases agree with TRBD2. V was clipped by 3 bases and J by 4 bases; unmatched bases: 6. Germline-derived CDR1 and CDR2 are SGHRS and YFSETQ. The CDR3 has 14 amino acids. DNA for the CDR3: TGCGCCAGCAGCTCGAGCGGGAGTAGATACGAGCAGTACTTC. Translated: CASSSSGSRYEQYF.